These 18 T cell receptor beta chains came from one sample sequenced in a study of T cells in Graves' hyperthyroidism and ophthalmopathy. The source material, RNA transcripts, was used to amplify TCR beta CDR3 regions. HTBI primers drove first-round RT-PCR of the TCR CDR3. TCRdb fed the multiplex PCR reads into MiXCR, producing one record per CDR3 protein. The table lists nearly 750,000 distinct CDR3 sequences, 30% to 40% of them singletons. Sequences were obtained from blood. The receptors here all came from a woman in her forties with Graves' hyperthyroidism.

The chain is built from TRBV10-3 and TRBJ2-7; the match to TRBD2 covers 12 bases. CDR3 length equals 14 residues. Germline CDR1 reads ENHRY; CDR2 reads SYGVKD. Unmatched junction bases numbered 5, after V lost 5 bases and J lost 6 bases. CDR3 nucleotide sequence: TGTGCCATCAGTACCCTGGGACTAGCGGGCGAGCAGTACTTC. This gives the protein CAISTLGLAGEQYF.

Details on this clonotype: The junction departs from germline at one end; a sequencing error may be responsible. The chain uses TRBV12-3 or TRBV12-4 and TRBJ1-2; possible D gene TRBD1, 6 bases. The CDR3 contains 11 residues. CDR3 region: CASSLQGIYAF. The CDR3 coding sequence is TGTGCCAGCAGTTTACAGGGGATCTATGCCTTC.

V and J are TRBV4-3 and TRBJ2-5; 8 nucleotides match TRBD2. Germline-derived CDR1 and CDR2 are LGHNA and YSLEER. This CDR3 is 16 amino acids long. With V trimmed by 1 base and J by 0 bases, 4 bases remained unmatched. CDR3 DNA: TGCGCCAGCAGCCAAGCGCCAGCGGGGGACCAAGAGACCCAGTACTTC. As protein: CASSQAPAGDQETQYF.

This clonotype occurred many times. The chain recombines TRBV6-5 with TRBJ2-5; D gene ambiguous. Germline values: CDR1 MNHEY, CDR2 SVGAGI. CDR3 length: 15 amino acids. The V end lost 5 bases, the J end lost 1 base, and 14 bases lay between the germline ends. Here the CDR3 reads CASSELTGLQETQYF. The CDR3 nucleotides read TGTGCCAGCAGTGAACTGACTGGCCTCCAAGAGACCCAGTACTTC.

Of note for this clonotype: It may be a read error: a sequence one base away is much more abundant. The chain recombines TRBV29-1 with TRBJ1-4; possibly TRBD1 for D (5 bases). V was shortened by 4 bases and J by 5 bases, with 11 bases between the two germline ends. The CDR3 covers 13 residues. From germline, CDR1 is SQVTM and CDR2 ANQGSEA. The CDR3 sequence is CSVGDHQNEKLFF. CDR3 bases: TGCAGCGTTGGGGACCATCAGAATGAAAAACTGTTTTTT.

Many counts were recorded for this clonotype. The chain is built from TRBV2 and TRBJ1-5; D not resolved. CDR3 length: 14 amino acids. The germline V and J ends were trimmed by 3 bases and 4 bases, with 10 bases remaining between them. The germline CDR1 and CDR2 sequences are SNHLY and FYNNEI. For the CDR3, the DNA is TGTGCCAGCAGTGACGGTTTTTGGAATCAGCCCCAGCATTTT. This encodes CASSDGFWNQPQHF.

Concerning this clonotype itself: This may be a read error: a much more frequent sequence differs by one nucleotide. The chain joins TRBV7-2 to TRBJ1-5, with D possibly matching TRBD1 (6 bases). The CDR3 contains 19 residues. Germline V gene lookup returns CDR1 SGHTA and CDR2 FQGNSA. The V and J ends lost 9 bases and 0 bases respectively, with 27 bases between them. The CDR3 sequence is CASSIVARRGVYSNQPQHF. The CDR3 bases are TGTGCCAGTAGTATAGTGGCCAGGAGGGGGGTATATAGCAATCAGCCCCAGCATTTT.

Ten or more counts support this clonotype. V and J are TRBV24-1 and TRBJ1-2, with TRBD1 identical over 7 bases. The CDR3 consists of 13 residues. Germline CDR1 reads KGHDR; CDR2 reads SFDVKD. The V segment lost 4 bases and the J segment 8 bases; nucleotides outside the gene matches: 6. CDR3: CATSDHDREGYTF. DNA for the CDR3: TGTGCCACCAGTGACCATGACAGGGAAGGCTACACCTTC.

This clonotype was picked up a small number of times. The chain has TRBV20-1 and TRBJ2-7; the match to TRBD2 covers 7 bases. With V trimmed by 4 bases and J by 1 base, 7 bases remained unmatched. Germline V lookup: CDR1 DFQATT, CDR2 SNEGSKA (reference sequence). The CDR3 contains 14 residues. CDR3 amino acids: CSAMGLAVSYEQYF. The CDR3 nucleotides are TGCAGTGCTATGGGGCTAGCGGTGTCCTACGAGCAGTACTTC.

This clonotype was seen only a few times. The chain has TRBV6-2 or TRBV6-3 and TRBJ2-7; maybe TRBD1 (5 bases). The germline V and J ends were trimmed by 4 bases and 1 base, with 17 bases remaining between them. Germline V lookup: CDR1 MNHEY, CDR2 SVGEGT. The CDR3 is made up of 16 amino acids. CDR3 sequence (DNA): TGTGCCAGCAGTTCACCTGGGGCAGTTCAATCCTACGAGCAGTACTTC. This encodes CASSSPGAVQSYEQYF.

This clonotype has more than one count but fewer than ten. The chain carries TRBV20-1 and TRBJ1-1; D is undetermined. CDR1 is DFQATT, CDR2 SNEGSKA, per germline (reference sequence). This CDR3 contains 12 residues. Trimming took off 0 bases at V and 3 bases at J, with 5 bases between the two ends. CDR3 sequence reads: CSARDEDTEAFF. The CDR3 region has the DNA TGCAGTGCTAGAGATGAGGACACTGAAGCTTTCTTT.

This clonotype showed up just a few times. This chain connects TRBV11-2 to TRBJ2-2; D is possibly TRBD1 or TRBD2 (5 bases each). CDR1 and CDR2 from the germline V gene are SGHAT and FQNNGV. CDR3 length: 14 residues. The V gene lost 5 bases and the J gene lost 4 bases, with 11 bases spanning the gap. In DNA form, the CDR3 reads TGTGCCAGCAGCGGGGACGCAATCACCGGGGAGCTGTTTTTT. Its translation: CASSGDAITGELFF.

This sequence joins TRBV20-1 and TRBJ1-1; D not certain. The ends were cut back, 4 bases at V and 6 bases at J, with 15 bases in the middle. Germline V gene lookup returns CDR1 DFQATT and CDR2 SNEGSKA (reference sequence). This CDR3 is 13 amino acids long. Written as DNA, the CDR3 is TGCAGTGCTAACTGGGCCCTGGCGTCTGAAGCTTTCTTT. Translating gives CSANWALASEAFF.

Only a few counts were recorded for this clonotype. The chain has TRBV4-3 and TRBJ2-2; TRBD1 aligns across 11 bases. The germline gives CDR1 LGHNA, CDR2 YSLEER. Germline trimming cut 1 base from V and 4 bases from J; bases unmatched to any gene: 8. The CDR3 consists of 18 residues. The CDR3 is CASSQGWTGGAFTGELFF. In DNA, the CDR3 is TGCGCCAGCAGCCAAGGGTGGACAGGGGGCGCGTTCACCGGGGAGCTGTTTTTT.

This clonotype was counted only a few times. The genes are TRBV11-3 and TRBJ2-5; 9 nucleotides match TRBD2. The CDR3 is made up of 16 amino acids. J was trimmed by 0 bases and V by 3 bases; bases with no gene match: 5. Looked up from germline, CDR1 is SGHNT and CDR2 is YENEEA. The CDR3 bases are TGTGCCAGCAGCTTGCCGACTAGCGGCAACCAAGAGACCCAGTACTTC. It yields the protein CASSLPTSGNQETQYF.

Many counts were recorded for this clonotype. This rearrangement joins TRBV7-9 to TRBJ2-5; possible D gene TRBD1, 5 bases. Trimming shortened V by 6 bases and J by 5 bases, and 10 bases separated the two germline ends. The CDR3 contains 12 residues. From germline, CDR1 is SEHNR and CDR2 FQNEAQ (reference sequence). The CDR3 loop reads CASRDQGETQYF. CDR3 nucleotide sequence: TGTGCCAGCAGGGACCAGGGCGAGACCCAGTACTTC.

The sample holds a few counts of this clonotype. The J gene is TRBJ1-2, the V gene TRBV27; no firm D call. Germline V gene data show CDR1 as MNHEY and CDR2 as SMNVEV (reference sequence). V lost 3 bases and J 1 base, leaving 15 bases between the germline ends. The CDR3 runs to 16 residues. The CDR3 loop reads CASSLSVLHGNYGYTF. The CDR3 DNA sequence: TGTGCCAGCAGTTTGTCCGTTCTACACGGTAACTATGGCTACACCTTC.

This clonotype occurred a few times. The chain carries TRBV29-1 and TRBJ1-2; D gene ambiguous. V lost 5 bases to trimming and J lost 5 bases, with 18 bases between them. The CDR3 runs to 14 residues. In germline, CDR1 is SQVTM, CDR2 ANQGSEA. This CDR3 reads CSVRGSREGYGYTF. The CDR3 DNA reads as TGCAGCGTTCGTGGCAGCCGAGAGGGTTATGGCTACACCTTC.